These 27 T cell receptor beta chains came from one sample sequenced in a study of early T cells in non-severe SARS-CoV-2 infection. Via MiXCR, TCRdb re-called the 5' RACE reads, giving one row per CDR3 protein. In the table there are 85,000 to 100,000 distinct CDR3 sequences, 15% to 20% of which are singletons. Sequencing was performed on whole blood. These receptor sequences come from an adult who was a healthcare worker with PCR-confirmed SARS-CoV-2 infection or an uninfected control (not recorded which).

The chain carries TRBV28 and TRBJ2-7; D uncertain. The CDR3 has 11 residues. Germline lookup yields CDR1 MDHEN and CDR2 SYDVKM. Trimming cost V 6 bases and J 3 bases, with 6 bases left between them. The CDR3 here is CASSLLYEQYF. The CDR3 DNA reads TGTGCCAGCAGCCTACTCTACGAGCAGTACTTC.

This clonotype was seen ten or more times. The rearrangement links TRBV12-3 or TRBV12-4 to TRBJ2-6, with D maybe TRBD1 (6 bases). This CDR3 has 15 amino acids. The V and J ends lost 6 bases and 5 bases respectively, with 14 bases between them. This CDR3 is CASSKTGTRANVLTF. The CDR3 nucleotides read TGTGCCAGCAGCAAGACGGGGACACGGGCCAACGTCCTGACTTTC.

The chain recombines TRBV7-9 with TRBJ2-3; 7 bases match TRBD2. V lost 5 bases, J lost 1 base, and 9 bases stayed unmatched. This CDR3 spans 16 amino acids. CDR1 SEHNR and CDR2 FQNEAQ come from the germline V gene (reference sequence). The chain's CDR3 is CASSPKLAEGTDTQYF. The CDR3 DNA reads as TGTGCCAGCAGCCCCAAGCTAGCGGAGGGCACAGATACGCAGTATTTT.

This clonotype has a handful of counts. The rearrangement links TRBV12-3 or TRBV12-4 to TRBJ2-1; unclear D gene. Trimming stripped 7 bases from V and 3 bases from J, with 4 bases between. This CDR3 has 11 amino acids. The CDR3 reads CASNLYNEQFF. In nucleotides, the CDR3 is TGTGCCAGCAACCTCTACAATGAGCAGTTCTTC.

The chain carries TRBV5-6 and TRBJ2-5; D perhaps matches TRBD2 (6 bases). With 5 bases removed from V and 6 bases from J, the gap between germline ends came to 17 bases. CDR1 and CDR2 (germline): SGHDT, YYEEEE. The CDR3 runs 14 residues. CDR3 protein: CASSPQRARQTQYF. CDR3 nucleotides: TGTGCCAGCAGTCCTCAGCGGGCTCGACAGACCCAGTACTTC.

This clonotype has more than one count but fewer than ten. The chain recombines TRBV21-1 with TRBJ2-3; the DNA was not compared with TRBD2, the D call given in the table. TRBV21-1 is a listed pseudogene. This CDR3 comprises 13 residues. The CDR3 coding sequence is TGTGCCAGCAAGCGGGGAAGCACAGATACGCAGTATTTT. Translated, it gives CASKRGSTDTQYF.

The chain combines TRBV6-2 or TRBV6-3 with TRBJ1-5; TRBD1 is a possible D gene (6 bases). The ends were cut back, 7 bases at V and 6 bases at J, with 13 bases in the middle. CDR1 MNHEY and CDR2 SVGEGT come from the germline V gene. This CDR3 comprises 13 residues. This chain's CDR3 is CASTQGLTQPQHF. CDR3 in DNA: TGTGCCAGCACCCAGGGGTTGACTCAGCCCCAGCATTTT.

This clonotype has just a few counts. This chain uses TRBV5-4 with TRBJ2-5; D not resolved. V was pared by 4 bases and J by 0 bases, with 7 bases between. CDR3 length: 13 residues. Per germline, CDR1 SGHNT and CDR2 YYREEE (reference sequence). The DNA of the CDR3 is TGTGCCAGCAGCGCGCCGTACCAAGAGACCCAGTACTTC. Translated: CASSAPYQETQYF. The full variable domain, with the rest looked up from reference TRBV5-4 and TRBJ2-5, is ETGVTQSPTHLIKTRGQQVTLRCSSQSGHNTVSWYQQALGQGPQFIFQYYREEENGRGNFPPRFSGLQFPNYSSELNVNALELDDSALYLCASSAPYQETQYFGPGTRLLVL.

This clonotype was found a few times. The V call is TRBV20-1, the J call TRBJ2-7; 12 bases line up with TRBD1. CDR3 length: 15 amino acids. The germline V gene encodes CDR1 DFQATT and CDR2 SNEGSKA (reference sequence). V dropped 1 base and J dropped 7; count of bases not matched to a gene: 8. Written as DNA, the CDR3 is TGCAGTGCTAGAGCTCCGGGACAGGGGGCAGAAGAGCAGTACTTC. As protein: CSARAPGQGAEEQYF.

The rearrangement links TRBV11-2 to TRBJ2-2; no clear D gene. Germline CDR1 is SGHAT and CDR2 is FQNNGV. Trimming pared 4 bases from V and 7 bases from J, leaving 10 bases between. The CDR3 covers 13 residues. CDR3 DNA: TGTGCCAGCAGCTCCGACACCTACGGGGAGCTGTTTTTT. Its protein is CASSSDTYGELFF.

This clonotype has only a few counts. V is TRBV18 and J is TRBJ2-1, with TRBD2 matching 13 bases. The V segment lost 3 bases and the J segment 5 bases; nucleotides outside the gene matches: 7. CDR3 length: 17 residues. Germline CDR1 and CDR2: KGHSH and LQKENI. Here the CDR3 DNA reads TGTGCCAGCTCACCTAATTCAGGACTAGCGGGGGACAATGAGCAGTTCTTC. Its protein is CASSPNSGLAGDNEQFF.

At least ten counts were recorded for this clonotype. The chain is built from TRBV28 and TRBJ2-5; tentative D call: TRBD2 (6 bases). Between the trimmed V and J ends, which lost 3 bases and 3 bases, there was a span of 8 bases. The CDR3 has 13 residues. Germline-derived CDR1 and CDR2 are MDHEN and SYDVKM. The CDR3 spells CASSFWGEETQYF. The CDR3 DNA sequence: TGTGCCAGCAGTTTTTGGGGGGAAGAGACCCAGTACTTC.

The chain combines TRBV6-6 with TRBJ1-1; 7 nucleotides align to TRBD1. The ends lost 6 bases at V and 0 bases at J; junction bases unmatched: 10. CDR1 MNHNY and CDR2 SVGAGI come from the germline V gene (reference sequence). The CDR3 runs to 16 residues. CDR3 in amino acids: CASRHSRTGLNTEAFF. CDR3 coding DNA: TGTGCCAGCAGGCACTCCCGGACAGGCTTGAACACTGAAGCTTTCTTT.

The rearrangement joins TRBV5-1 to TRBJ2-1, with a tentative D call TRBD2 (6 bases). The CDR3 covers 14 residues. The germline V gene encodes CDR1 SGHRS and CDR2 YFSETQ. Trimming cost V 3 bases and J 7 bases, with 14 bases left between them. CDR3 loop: CASSSAAGMNEQFF. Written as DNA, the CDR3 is TGCGCCAGCAGCTCGGCAGCGGGTATGAATGAGCAGTTCTTC.

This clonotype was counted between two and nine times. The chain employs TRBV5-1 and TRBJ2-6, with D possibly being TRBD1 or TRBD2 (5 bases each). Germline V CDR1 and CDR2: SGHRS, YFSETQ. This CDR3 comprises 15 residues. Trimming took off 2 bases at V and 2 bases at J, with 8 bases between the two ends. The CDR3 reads CASSFSGPGANVLTF. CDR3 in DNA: TGCGCCAGCAGCTTTTCGGGACCTGGGGCCAACGTCCTGACTTTC.

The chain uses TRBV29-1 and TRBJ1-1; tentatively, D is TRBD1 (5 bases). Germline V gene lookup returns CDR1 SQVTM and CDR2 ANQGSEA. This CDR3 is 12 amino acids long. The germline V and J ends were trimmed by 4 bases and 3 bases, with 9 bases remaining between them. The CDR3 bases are TGCAGCGTTGTTCCGGGGGACACTGAAGCTTTCTTT. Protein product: CSVVPGDTEAFF.

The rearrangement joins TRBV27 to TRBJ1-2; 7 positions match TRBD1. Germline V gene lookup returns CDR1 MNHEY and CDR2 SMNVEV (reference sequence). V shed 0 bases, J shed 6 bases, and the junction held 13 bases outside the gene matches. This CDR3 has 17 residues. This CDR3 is CASSLSGNRGNFNGYTF. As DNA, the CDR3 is TGTGCCAGCAGTTTATCCGGGAACAGGGGAAACTTTAATGGCTACACCTTC.

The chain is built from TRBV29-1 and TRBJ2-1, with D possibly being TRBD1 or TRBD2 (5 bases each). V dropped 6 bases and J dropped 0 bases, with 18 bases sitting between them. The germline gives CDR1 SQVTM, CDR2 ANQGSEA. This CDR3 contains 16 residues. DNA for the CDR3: TGCAGCGTCCACGAAGCCGGGACGGACTCCTACAATGAGCAGTTCTTC. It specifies CSVHEAGTDSYNEQFF.

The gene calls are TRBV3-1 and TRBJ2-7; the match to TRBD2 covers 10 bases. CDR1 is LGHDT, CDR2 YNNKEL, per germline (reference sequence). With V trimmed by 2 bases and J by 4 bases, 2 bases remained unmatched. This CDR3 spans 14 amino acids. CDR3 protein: CASSQLAGVYEQYF. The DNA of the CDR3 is TGTGCCAGCAGCCAACTAGCGGGAGTTTACGAGCAGTACTTC.

The CDR3 loop is CATSTGEDTQYF. DNA for the CDR3: TGCGCCACCTCGACGGGAGAGGATACGCAGTATTTT. The chain carries TRBV5-1 and TRBJ2-3, with D perhaps matching TRBD2 (6 bases). Germline CDR1 SGHRS, CDR2 YFSETQ. The V and J ends lost 9 bases and 6 bases respectively, with 14 bases between them. The CDR3 runs to 12 residues.

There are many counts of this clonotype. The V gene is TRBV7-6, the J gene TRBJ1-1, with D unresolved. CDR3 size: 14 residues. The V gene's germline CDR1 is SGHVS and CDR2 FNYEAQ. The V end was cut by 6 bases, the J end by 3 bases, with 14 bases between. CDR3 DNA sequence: TGTGCCAGCAGTCAACAAGCTTTGGACACTGAAGCTTTCTTT. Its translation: CASSQQALDTEAFF.

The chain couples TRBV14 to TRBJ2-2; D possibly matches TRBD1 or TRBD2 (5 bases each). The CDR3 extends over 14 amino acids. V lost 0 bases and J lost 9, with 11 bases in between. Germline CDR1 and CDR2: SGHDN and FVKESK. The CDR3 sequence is CASSQDLGPRELFF. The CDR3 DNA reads TGTGCCAGCAGCCAAGATTTGGGACCTAGGGAGCTGTTTTTT.

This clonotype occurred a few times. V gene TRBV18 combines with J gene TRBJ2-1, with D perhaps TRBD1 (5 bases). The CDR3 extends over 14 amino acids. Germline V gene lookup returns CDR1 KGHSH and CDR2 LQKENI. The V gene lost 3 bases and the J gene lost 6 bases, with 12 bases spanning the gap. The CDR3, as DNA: TGTGCCAGCTCACCGATAGGGGCCCGCAATGAGCAGTTCTTC. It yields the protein CASSPIGARNEQFF. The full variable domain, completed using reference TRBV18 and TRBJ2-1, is NAGVMQNPRHLVRRRGQEARLRCSPMKGHSHVYWYRQLPEEGLKFMVYLQKENIIDESGMPKERFSAEFPKEGPSILRIQQVVRGDSAAYFCASSPIGARNEQFFGPGTRLTVL.

CDR3 sequence: CASGFRLYTEAFF. The CDR3 nucleotides read TGTGCTAGTGGCTTCCGACTTTACACTGAAGCTTTCTTT. This chain joins TRBV12-5 and TRBJ1-1, with no clear D. CDR1 is LGHNT and CDR2 is FRNRAP in the germline V gene. V was shortened by 6 bases and J by 3 bases, with 11 bases between the two germline ends. CDR3 length: 13 residues.

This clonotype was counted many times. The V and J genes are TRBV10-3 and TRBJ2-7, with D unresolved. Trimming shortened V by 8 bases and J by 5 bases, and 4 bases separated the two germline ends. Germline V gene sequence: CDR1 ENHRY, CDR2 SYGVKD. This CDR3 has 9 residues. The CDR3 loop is CAIGHEQYF. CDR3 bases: TGTGCCATCGGGCACGAGCAGTACTTC.

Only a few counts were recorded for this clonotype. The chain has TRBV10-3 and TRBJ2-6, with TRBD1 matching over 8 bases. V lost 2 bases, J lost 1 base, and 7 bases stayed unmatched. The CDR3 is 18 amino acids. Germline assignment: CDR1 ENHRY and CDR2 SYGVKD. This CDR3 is CAISEDRGKGSGANVLTF. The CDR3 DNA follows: TGTGCCATCAGTGAGGACAGGGGTAAAGGATCTGGGGCCAACGTCCTGACTTTC.

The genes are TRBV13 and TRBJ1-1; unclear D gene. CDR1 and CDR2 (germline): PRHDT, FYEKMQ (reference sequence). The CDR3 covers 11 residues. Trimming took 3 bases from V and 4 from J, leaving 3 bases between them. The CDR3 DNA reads TGTGCCAGCAGCTTCCGCACTGAAGCTTTCTTT. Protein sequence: CASSFRTEAFF.